This T cell receptor beta chain was sequenced during a study of blood T cell repertoires in COVID-19. About the research overall: Both acute and convalescent COVID-19 samples were obtained from the United States, Italy and Spain. PBMCs, B-cell-depleted T cells, or T cells provided the cDNA or gDNA that made up the material.

Original processing methods: Amplification of reference gene primers was used by the study to estimate nucleated cell counts. Data came from immunoSEQ multiplex PCR; TCRdb stores just in-frame clones and leaves some out. V and J calls and clone size follow that table, whereas D and trimming were derived from the DNA. This table has some 250,000 clones, about 81% appearing once. CDR1 is MGHRA, CDR2 YSYEKL, per germline. With 0 bases removed from V and 4 bases from J, the gap between germline ends came to 18 bases. CDR3 length: 17 residues. The TCR sequence derives from a woman aged 60-75 years with active or convalescent COVID-19. Source material: peripheral blood. The chain couples TRBV4-1 to TRBJ1-2, with a possible D match to TRBD1 (6 bases). The DNA of the CDR3 is TGCGCCAGCAGCCAAGATCGGGCGACAGGCTGGTTCTATGGCTACACCTTC. Translating it yields CASSQDRATGWFYGYTF.